This T cell receptor beta chain was documented in a study of PD-1 blockade in classical Hodgkin lymphoma. Study-wide results and limits: Diversity in CD4+ TCRs, unlike that measured in CD8+ TCRs, had risen significantly by C4D1. The study found complete responders had baseline diversity similar to newly diagnosed patients.

Repertoires were generated with immunoSEQ multiplex PCR, while TCRdb's copy carries only in-frame clones and drops some. The data show approximately 34,000 clones, 75% to 85% seen once. Trimming cost V 6 bases and J 3 bases, with 10 bases left between them. Germline CDR1 is SNHLY and CDR2 is FYNNEI. This CDR3 has 13 amino acids. In the case of this clone: As yet, its antigen is unknown.

In every patient, relapse followed autologous stem cell transplantation, while exposure to brentuximab vedotin differed. Best outcomes ranged across complete response, partial response and progressive disease. Sequences were derived from peripheral blood mononuclear cells (PBMCs), sampled at baseline. This TCR derives from a human donor with classical Hodgkin lymphoma. This rearrangement joins TRBV2 to TRBJ2-3, with D perhaps matching TRBD2 (6 bases). CDR3 nucleotides: TGTGCCAGCAGGGCGGGGACGACAGATACGCAGTATTTT. It yields the protein CASRAGTTDTQYF. Together with reference TRBV2 and TRBJ2-3, the CDR3 gives the full variable domain: EPEVTQTPSHQVTQMGQEVILRCVPISNHLYFYWYRQILGQKVEFLVSFYNNEISEKSEIFDDQFSVERPDGSNFTLKIRSTKLEDSAMYFCASRAGTTDTQYFGPGTRLTVL.